The next 25 T cell receptor beta chains were all read from a single sample in a study of early T cells in non-severe SARS-CoV-2 infection. A single record per CDR3 protein comes from TCRdb applying MiXCR to the 5' RACE reads. The sample holds fewer than 100,000 distinct CDR3 sequences, under 15% seen once. Sample: whole blood. All receptors come from an adult who was a healthcare worker with PCR-confirmed SARS-CoV-2 infection or an uninfected control (not recorded which).

The rearrangement links TRBV3-1 to TRBJ1-1; D unresolved. Looked up from germline, CDR1 is LGHDT and CDR2 is YNNKEL (reference sequence). The CDR3 runs 13 residues. The V and J ends lost 0 bases and 5 bases respectively, with 7 bases between them. The CDR3 is CASSQDLMTEAFF. The CDR3 DNA follows: TGTGCCAGCAGCCAAGATTTAATGACTGAAGCTTTCTTT.

This clonotype occurred many times. This chain uses TRBV18 with TRBJ2-2; TRBD1 might be the D (6 bases). Trimming pared 3 bases from V and 5 bases from J, leaving 13 bases between. Germline values: CDR1 KGHSH, CDR2 LQKENI. The CDR3 contains 15 residues. The CDR3 is CASSPRQEETGELFF. The CDR3 DNA follows: TGTGCCAGCTCACCCAGACAGGAAGAAACCGGGGAGCTGTTTTTT. Filled out from reference TRBV18 and TRBJ2-2, the complete variable domain reads NAGVMQNPRHLVRRRGQEARLRCSPMKGHSHVYWYRQLPEEGLKFMVYLQKENIIDESGMPKERFSAEFPKEGPSILRIQQVVRGDSAAYFCASSPRQEETGELFFGEGSRLTVL.

A few counts support this clonotype. V is TRBV5-4 and J is TRBJ2-3; maybe TRBD2 (7 bases). The V gene's germline CDR1 is SGHNT and CDR2 YYREEE (reference sequence). This CDR3 is 15 amino acids long. V was cut by 4 bases and J by 1 base, with 13 bases left in between. CDR3 sequence (DNA): TGTGCCAGCAGCCGGGGAGGGGGTGGCACAGATACGCAGTATTTT. The encoded protein is CASSRGGGGTDTQYF.

This clonotype was detected a few times. This sequence joins TRBV18 and TRBJ1-4, with D unclear. The CDR3 is made up of 15 amino acids. V was shortened by 6 bases and J by 0 bases, with 11 bases between the two germline ends. Germline V lookup: CDR1 KGHSH, CDR2 LQKENI. The CDR3 spells CASSDGLATNEKLFF. The DNA of the CDR3 is TGTGCCAGCTCCGACGGCCTCGCAACTAATGAAAAACTGTTTTTT.

This clonotype was detected many times. The rearrangement links TRBV28 to TRBJ2-5; D might be TRBD1 (5 bases). The V and J ends lost 7 bases and 2 bases respectively, with 14 bases between them. The CDR3 is made up of 14 amino acids. Germline V gene lookup returns CDR1 MDHEN and CDR2 SYDVKM. This chain's CDR3 is CASTIYQGQETQYF. The CDR3 DNA reads as TGTGCCAGCACCATATACCAGGGACAAGAGACCCAGTACTTC. Using reference TRBV28 and TRBJ2-5 for the parts outside the CDR3, the full variable domain is DVKVTQSSRYLVKRTGEKVFLECVQDMDHENMFWYRQDPGLGLRLIYFSYDVKMKEKGDIPEGYSVSREKKERFSLILESASTNQTSMYLCASTIYQGQETQYFGPGTRLLVL.

The V and J genes are TRBV28 and TRBJ1-2, with 9 bases lining up with TRBD1. V gave up 4 bases and J gave up 5 bases; unmatched junction bases: 8. The germline V gene encodes CDR1 MDHEN and CDR2 SYDVKM. CDR3 size: 15 residues. CDR3: CASSYPQGQGYGYTF. Written as DNA, the CDR3 is TGTGCCAGCAGTTATCCCCAGGGACAGGGATATGGCTACACCTTC.

The chain recombines TRBV11-2 with TRBJ1-3; 8 bases map to TRBD1. Trimming cost V 2 bases and J 3 bases; bases outside gene matches: 3. Per germline, CDR1 SGHAT and CDR2 FQNNGV. CDR3 length equals 15 residues. The CDR3 loop is CASSLTGTGGNTIYF. DNA for the CDR3: TGTGCCAGCAGCTTAACCGGGACAGGTGGAAACACCATATATTTT.

This clonotype showed up many times. The rearrangement links TRBV7-2 to TRBJ2-3; D unresolved. V shed 2 bases and J shed 4 bases, with 4 bases lying between them. Germline V CDR1 and CDR2: SGHTA, FQGNSA. This CDR3 comprises 12 residues. The CDR3 reads CASSLYADTQYF. For the CDR3, the DNA is TGTGCCAGCAGCTTATACGCAGATACGCAGTATTTT.

The chain has TRBV29-1 and TRBJ1-4; a weak D match, TRBD1 (6 bases). Germline assignment: CDR1 SQVTM and CDR2 ANQGSEA. The CDR3 loop spans 13 amino acids. Trimming took 3 bases from V and 8 from J, leaving 13 bases between them. The CDR3 loop reads CSVEGAKGEKLFF. DNA for the CDR3: TGCAGCGTTGAGGGGGCGAAAGGGGAAAAACTGTTTTTT.

About this clonotype itself: Just one base apart from a much larger clone, this may be a read error. This chain joins TRBV5-1 and TRBJ1-6; no clear D. In germline, CDR1 is SGHRS, CDR2 YFSETQ. The CDR3 extends over 13 amino acids. The chain's CDR3 is CASSLDRNSPLRF. CDR3 in DNA: TGCGCCAGCAGCTTGGACCGTAATTCACCCCTCCGCTTT.

The gene calls are TRBV28 and TRBJ1-1; unclear D gene. The germline gives CDR1 MDHEN, CDR2 SYDVKM. There are 16 residues in the CDR3. Trimming removed 1 base at V and 3 bases at J, with 15 bases between. The CDR3 sequence: CASSLSGLVGYTEAFF. In nucleotides, the CDR3 is TGTGCCAGCAGTTTATCAGGATTGGTGGGCTACACTGAAGCTTTCTTT.

This clonotype was seen ten or more times. V gene TRBV14 combines with J gene TRBJ2-2; no reliable D call. V was clipped by 0 bases and J by 6 bases, with 11 bases between them. The CDR3 length is 15 residues. Germline values: CDR1 SGHDN, CDR2 FVKESK. In DNA, the CDR3 is TGTGCCAGCAGCCAAGATTCAGGCCTCCCCGGGGAGCTGTTTTTT. As protein: CASSQDSGLPGELFF.

This clonotype occurred many times. This chain joins TRBV12-3 or TRBV12-4 and TRBJ2-1, with 8 bases that match TRBD1. The CDR3 totals 14 residues. Unmatched junction bases numbered 8, after V lost 7 bases and J lost 6 bases. For the CDR3, the DNA is TGTGCCAGCAATCGGCCTGGGACAGGCAATGAGCAGTTCTTC. Its translation is CASNRPGTGNEQFF.

The rearrangement uses TRBV4-1 and TRBJ2-7, with 10 bases that match TRBD2. The CDR3 totals 16 residues. Germline loops: CDR1 MGHRA, CDR2 YSYEKL. Losses at the gene ends were 0 bases for V and 4 bases for J; bases not matched to a gene: 6. CDR3 DNA sequence: TGCGCCAGCAGCCAAGAACTCAGCGGGGGGGTTTACGAGCAGTACTTC. Residues: CASSQELSGGVYEQYF.

This clonotype was observed at least ten times. The V and J genes are TRBV12-3 or TRBV12-4 and TRBJ1-6; TRBD1 aligns across 7 bases. V dropped 8 bases and J dropped 5; count of bases not matched to a gene: 6. The CDR3 extends over 14 amino acids. CDR3 bases: TGTGCCAGCTGGCCGGGACAGCATAATTCACCCCTCCACTTT. It translates to CASWPGQHNSPLHF.

This clonotype has ten or more counts. The V and J genes are TRBV20-1 and TRBJ2-1; possible D gene TRBD2, 6 bases. CDR3 length equals 16 residues. V was clipped by 1 base and J by 0 bases, with 13 bases between them. Per germline, CDR1 DFQATT and CDR2 SNEGSKA (reference sequence). CDR3 residues: CSARGGTSSSYNEQFF. DNA of the CDR3: TGCAGTGCTAGAGGCGGGACTTCAAGCTCCTACAATGAGCAGTTCTTC.

The table lists this clonotype with a few counts. This rearrangement joins TRBV6-1 to TRBJ1-6, with D uncertain. Looked up from germline, CDR1 is MNHNS and CDR2 is SASEGT. This CDR3 region has 15 residues. V lost 0 bases and J 6 bases, leaving 9 bases between the germline ends. The DNA for the CDR3 is TGTGCCAGCAGTGAAGCGCTGGCCCTTAATTCACCCCTCCACTTT. It translates to CASSEALALNSPLHF.

The sample holds a few counts of this clonotype. The chain couples TRBV7-2 to TRBJ2-1; 11 bases map to TRBD2. With V trimmed by 7 bases and J by 4 bases, 6 bases remained unmatched. The CDR3 spans 15 residues. Germline assignment: CDR1 SGHTA and CDR2 FQGNSA. The CDR3 coding sequence is TGTGCCAGCACCGTTAGCGGGGGGGGTTACAATGAGCAGTTCTTC. It is translated as CASTVSGGGYNEQFF.

This clonotype has a handful of counts. This rearrangement joins TRBV15 to TRBJ1-4, with TRBD1 matching over 8 bases. This CDR3 has 14 amino acids. The V and J ends lost 4 bases and 13 bases, in that order; junction bases with no gene match: 11. CDR1 LNHNV and CDR2 YYDKDF come from the germline V gene (reference sequence). Here the CDR3 reads CATSKGQESFLLFF. In DNA, the CDR3 is TGTGCCACCAGCAAGGGACAGGAAAGTTTCTTACTGTTTTTT.

In this sample, this clonotype turned up many times. The chain combines TRBV27 with TRBJ2-3, with TRBD2 as a possible D gene (6 bases). Trimming pared 6 bases from V and 0 bases from J, leaving 13 bases between. Germline CDR1 is MNHEY and CDR2 is SMNVEV (reference sequence). This CDR3 is built from 15 residues. This CDR3 reads CASSPFAGSTDTQYF. The CDR3, as DNA: TGTGCCAGCAGCCCGTTCGCGGGGAGCACAGATACGCAGTATTTT.

This clonotype turned up a few times. J is TRBJ1-3 and V is TRBV9, with 9 bases that match TRBD1. Per germline, CDR1 SGDLS and CDR2 YYNGEE. The trim removed 2 bases at V and 2 bases at J, leaving 8 bases unmatched. CDR3 length: 17 residues. The CDR3 region is CASSVASRTGAGNTIYF. The CDR3 DNA reads TGTGCCAGCAGCGTTGCTTCCAGGACAGGGGCTGGAAACACCATATATTTT.

This clonotype was seen only a few times. CDR3 DNA: TGTGCCAGCAGCCCTGGACGCGAGACCCAGTACTTC. This sequence encodes CASSPGRETQYF. The chain combines TRBV12-3 or TRBV12-4 with TRBJ2-5; D is undetermined. V gave up 6 bases and J gave up 5 bases, with 10 bases separating them. The CDR3 sequence is 12 residues long.

There are many counts of this clonotype. This sequence joins TRBV5-1 and TRBJ1-1; 9 bases map to TRBD1. Germline V gene data show CDR1 as SGHRS and CDR2 as YFSETQ. There are 15 residues in the CDR3. V lost 1 base, J lost 5 bases, and 6 bases stayed unmatched. The CDR3: CASSLSPDRGTEAFF. CDR3 DNA sequence: TGCGCCAGCAGCTTGTCCCCGGACAGGGGTACTGAAGCTTTCTTT.

The chain links TRBV2 to TRBJ1-2, with D perhaps matching TRBD1 (6 bases). Between the trimmed V and J ends, which lost 6 bases and 4 bases, there was a span of 12 bases. Germline CDR1 reads SNHLY; CDR2 reads FYNNEI. The CDR3 is 13 residues long. The chain's CDR3 is CASSARGSYGYTF. CDR3 bases: TGTGCCAGCAGCGCCAGGGGCTCCTATGGCTACACCTTC. Full variable domain (rest looked up from reference TRBV2 and TRBJ1-2): EPEVTQTPSHQVTQMGQEVILRCVPISNHLYFYWYRQILGQKVEFLVSFYNNEISEKSEIFDDQFSVERPDGSNFTLKIRSTKLEDSAMYFCASSARGSYGYTFGSGTRLTVV.

The table lists this clonotype with a few counts. The chain links TRBV10-2 to TRBJ1-6; 9 bases are shared with TRBD1. V lost 1 base, J lost 0 bases, and 7 bases stayed unmatched. The length of the CDR3 is 19 residues. Per the germline V gene, CDR1 is WSHSY and CDR2 is SAAADI. The CDR3 loop is CASSELPGQGYSYNSPLHF. CDR3 bases: TGCGCCAGCAGTGAGTTGCCGGGACAGGGATACTCCTATAATTCACCCCTCCACTTT.